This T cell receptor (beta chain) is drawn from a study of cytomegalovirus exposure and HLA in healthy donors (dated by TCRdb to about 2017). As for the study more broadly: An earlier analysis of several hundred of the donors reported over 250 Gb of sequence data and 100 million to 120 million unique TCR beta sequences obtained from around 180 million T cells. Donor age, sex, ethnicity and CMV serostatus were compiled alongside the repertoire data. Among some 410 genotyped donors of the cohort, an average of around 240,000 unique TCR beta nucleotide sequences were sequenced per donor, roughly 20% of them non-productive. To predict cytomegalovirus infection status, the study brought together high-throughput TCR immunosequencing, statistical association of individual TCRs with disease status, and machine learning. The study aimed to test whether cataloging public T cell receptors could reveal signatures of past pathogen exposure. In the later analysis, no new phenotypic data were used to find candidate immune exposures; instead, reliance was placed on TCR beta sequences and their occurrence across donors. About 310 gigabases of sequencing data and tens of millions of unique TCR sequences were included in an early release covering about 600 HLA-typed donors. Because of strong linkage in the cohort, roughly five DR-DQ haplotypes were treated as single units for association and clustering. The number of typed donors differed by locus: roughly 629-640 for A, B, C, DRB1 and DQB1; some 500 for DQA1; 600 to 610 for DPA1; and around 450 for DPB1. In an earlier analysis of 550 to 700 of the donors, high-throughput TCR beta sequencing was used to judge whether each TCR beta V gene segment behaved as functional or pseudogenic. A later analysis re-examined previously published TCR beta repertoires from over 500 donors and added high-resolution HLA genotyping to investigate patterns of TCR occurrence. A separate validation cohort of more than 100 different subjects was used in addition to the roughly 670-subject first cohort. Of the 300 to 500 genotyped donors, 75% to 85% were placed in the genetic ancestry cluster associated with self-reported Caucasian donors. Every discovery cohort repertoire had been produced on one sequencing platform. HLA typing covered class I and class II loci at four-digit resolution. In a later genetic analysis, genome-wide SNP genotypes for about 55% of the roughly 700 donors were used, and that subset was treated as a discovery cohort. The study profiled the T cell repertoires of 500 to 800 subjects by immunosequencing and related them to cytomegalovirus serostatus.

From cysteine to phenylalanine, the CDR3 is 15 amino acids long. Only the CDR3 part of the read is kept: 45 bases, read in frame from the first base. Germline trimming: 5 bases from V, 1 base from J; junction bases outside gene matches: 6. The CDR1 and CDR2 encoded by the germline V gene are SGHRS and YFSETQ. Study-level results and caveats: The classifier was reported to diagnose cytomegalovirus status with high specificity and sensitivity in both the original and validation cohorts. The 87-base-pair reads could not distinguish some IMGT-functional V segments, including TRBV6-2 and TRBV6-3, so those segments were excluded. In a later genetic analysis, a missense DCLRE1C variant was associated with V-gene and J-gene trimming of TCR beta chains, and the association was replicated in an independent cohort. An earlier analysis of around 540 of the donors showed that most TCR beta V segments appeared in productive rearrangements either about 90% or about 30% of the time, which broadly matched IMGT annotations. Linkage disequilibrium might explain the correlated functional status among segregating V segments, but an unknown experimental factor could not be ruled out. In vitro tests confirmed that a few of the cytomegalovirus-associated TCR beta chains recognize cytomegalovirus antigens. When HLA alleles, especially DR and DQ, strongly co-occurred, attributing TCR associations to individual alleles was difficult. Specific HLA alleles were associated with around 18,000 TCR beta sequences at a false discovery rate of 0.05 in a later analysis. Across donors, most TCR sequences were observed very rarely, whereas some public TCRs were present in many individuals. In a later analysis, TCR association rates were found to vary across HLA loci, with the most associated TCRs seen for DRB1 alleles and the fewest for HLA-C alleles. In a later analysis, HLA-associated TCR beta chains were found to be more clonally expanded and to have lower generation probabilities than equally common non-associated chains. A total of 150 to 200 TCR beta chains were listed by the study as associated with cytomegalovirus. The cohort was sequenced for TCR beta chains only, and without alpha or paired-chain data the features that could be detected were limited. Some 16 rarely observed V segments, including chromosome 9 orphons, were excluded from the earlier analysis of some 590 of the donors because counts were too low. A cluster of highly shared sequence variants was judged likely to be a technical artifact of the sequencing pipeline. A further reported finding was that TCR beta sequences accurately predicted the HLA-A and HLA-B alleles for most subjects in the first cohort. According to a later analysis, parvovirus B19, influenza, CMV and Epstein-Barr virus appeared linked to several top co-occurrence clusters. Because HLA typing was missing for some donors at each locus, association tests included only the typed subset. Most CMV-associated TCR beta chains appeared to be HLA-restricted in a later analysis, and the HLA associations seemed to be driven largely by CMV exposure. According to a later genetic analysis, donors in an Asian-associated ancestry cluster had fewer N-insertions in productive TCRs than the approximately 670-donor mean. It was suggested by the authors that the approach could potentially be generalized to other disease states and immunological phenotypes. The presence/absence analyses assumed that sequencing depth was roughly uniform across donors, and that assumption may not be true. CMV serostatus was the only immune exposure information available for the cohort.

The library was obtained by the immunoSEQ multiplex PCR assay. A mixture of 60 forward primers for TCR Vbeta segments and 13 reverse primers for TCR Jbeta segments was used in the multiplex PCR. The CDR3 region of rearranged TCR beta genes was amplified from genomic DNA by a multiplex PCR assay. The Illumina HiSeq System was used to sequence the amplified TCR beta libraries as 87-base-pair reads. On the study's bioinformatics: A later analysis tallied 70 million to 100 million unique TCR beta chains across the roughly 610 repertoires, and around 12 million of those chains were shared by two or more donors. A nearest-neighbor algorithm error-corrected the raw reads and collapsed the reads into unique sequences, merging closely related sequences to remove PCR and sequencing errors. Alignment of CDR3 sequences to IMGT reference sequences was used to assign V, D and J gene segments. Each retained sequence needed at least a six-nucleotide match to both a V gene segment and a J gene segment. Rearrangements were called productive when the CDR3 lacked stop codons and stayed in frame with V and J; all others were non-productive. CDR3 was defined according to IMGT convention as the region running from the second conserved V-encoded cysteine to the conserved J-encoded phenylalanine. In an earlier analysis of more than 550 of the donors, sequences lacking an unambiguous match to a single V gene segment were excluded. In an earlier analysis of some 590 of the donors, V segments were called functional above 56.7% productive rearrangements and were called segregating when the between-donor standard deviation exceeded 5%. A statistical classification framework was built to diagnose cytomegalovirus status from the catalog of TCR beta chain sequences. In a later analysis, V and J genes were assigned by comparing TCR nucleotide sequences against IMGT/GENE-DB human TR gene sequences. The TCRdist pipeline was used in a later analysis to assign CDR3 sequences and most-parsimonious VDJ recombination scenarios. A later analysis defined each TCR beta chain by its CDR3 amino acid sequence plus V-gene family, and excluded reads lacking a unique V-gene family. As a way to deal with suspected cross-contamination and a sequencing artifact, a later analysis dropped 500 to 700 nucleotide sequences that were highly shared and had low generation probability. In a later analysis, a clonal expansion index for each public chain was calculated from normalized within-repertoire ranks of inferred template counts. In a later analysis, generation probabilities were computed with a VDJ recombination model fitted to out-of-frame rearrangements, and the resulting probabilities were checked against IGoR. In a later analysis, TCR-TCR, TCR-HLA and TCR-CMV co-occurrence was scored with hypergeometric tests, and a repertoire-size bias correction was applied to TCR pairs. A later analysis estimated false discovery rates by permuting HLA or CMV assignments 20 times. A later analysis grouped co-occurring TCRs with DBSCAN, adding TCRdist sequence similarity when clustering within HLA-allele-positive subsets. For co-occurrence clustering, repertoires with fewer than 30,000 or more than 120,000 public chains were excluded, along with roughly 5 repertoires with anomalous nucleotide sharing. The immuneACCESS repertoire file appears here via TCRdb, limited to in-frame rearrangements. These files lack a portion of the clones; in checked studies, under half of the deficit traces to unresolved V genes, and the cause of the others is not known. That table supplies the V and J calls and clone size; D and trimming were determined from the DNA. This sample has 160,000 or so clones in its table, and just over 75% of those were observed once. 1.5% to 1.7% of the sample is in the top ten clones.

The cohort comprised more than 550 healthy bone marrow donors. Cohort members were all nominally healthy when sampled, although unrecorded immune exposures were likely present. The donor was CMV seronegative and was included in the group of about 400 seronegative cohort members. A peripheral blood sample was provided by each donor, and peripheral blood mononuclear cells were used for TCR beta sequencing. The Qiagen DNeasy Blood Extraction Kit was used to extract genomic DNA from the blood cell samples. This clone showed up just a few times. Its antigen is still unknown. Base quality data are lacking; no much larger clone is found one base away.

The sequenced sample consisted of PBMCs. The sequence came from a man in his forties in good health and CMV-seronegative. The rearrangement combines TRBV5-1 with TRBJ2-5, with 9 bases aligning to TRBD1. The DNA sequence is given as TGCGCCAGCAGTAATGGACAGGGGCGCCAAGAGACCCAGTACTTC. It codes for CASSNGQGRQETQYF.